This T cell receptor (beta chain) originates from a study of blood T cells in healthy people across ages. A note on this clonotype: Antigen specificity is unknown.

This CDR3 has 14 residues. CDR1 is SGHTA and CDR2 is FQGNSA in the germline V gene. The V gene lost 5 bases and the J gene lost 0 bases, with 9 bases spanning the gap. General study results and limits: There were more naive CD4+ cells and higher diversity in long-lived donors than in aged donors.

Through a sample-barcoded 5' primer and a J-beta primer mix, a second PCR was run for roughly 6 to 11 cycles. Every molecule of cDNA carried a tag from a template-switch adaptor with 12 random nucleotides. TCRdb itself ran the 5' RACE reads through MiXCR, one entry per CDR3 protein. The sample records around 620,000 distinct CDR3 sequences, about 26% being singletons. The origin of this receptor is a woman in her sixties or seventies in good health. Sequencing input: blood. J is TRBJ2-3 and V is TRBV7-2, with D hard to call. The CDR3 protein is CASSLDTSTDTQYF. The CDR3 nucleotides read TGTGCCAGCAGCCTAGACACTAGCACAGATACGCAGTATTTT. The full variable domain, in which reference TRBV7-2 and TRBJ2-3 provide the parts outside the CDR3, is GAGVSQSPSNKVTEKGKDVELRCDPISGHTALYWYRQSLGQGLEFLIYFQGNSAPDKSGLPSDRFSAERTGGSVSTLTIQRTQQEDSAVYLCASSLDTSTDTQYFGPGTRLTVL.